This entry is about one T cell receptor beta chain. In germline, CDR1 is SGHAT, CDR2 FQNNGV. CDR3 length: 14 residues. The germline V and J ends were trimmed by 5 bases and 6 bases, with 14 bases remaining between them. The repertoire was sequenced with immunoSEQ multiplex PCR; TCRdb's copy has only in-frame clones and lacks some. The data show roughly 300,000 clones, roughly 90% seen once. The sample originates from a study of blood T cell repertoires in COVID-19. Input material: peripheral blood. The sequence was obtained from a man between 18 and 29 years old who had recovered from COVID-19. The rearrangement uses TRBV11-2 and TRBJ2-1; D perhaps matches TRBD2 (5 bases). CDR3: CASSRPREGNEQFF. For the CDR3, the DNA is TGTGCCAGCAGCCGGCCCCGAGAGGGCAATGAGCAGTTCTTC.